This note documents a single TCR beta chain sequence. It was genomic DNA that served as the template for profiling TCR beta VDJ and CDR3. One entry per CDR3 protein, called by TCRdb with MiXCR from the reads. The sample contains under 350,000 distinct CDR3 sequences, 45% to 65% of which appear only once. This sample is drawn from a study of CD8+CD57+ T cells in acquired aplastic anemia. Across the study: Sorted CD4+ plus CD8+ cells gave DNA averaging roughly 3 ug.

The patients chosen for sequencing had shown expansion of CD8+CD57+ cells (detected by flow cytometry). The length of the CDR3 is 16 residues. Germline CDR1 SEHNR, CDR2 FQNEAQ (reference sequence). Trimming pared 3 bases from V and 1 base from J, leaving 14 bases between. The sample comprised sorted CD4+, CD8+, or CD8+CD57+ T cells (not recorded which) from PBMCs. This TCR was recovered from a human donor with aplastic anemia. V is TRBV7-9 and J is TRBJ2-3; either TRBD1 or TRBD2 may fit D (5 bases each). The CDR3 sequence: CASSLRRTSGTDTQYF. CDR3 DNA: TGTGCCAGCAGCTTGCGGAGGACATCAGGCACAGATACGCAGTATTTT.